This entry features one T cell receptor (beta chain) sequence. This specimen comes from a study of low-dose radiotherapy and immunotherapy resistance in tumors. Study context: Doses delivered to Cohort 2 were 1 Gy per fraction every two weeks, amounting to 13 Gy over 26 weeks.

The germline gives CDR1 LGHNA, CDR2 YNFKEQ. Trimming took off 1 base at V and 2 bases at J, with 17 bases between the two ends. The CDR3 runs 17 residues. The time point is: after trial treatment. As for treatment: LDRT plus nivolumab, ipilimumab, low-dose cyclophosphamide and aspirin (RACIN trial). Ipilimumab, nivolumab, aspirin, low-dose cyclophosphamide and low-dose radiotherapy were administered to donors. TRAV- and TRBV-specific primers were used for first-strand cDNA, which covered alpha and beta chains. With a constant-region primer and a V-primer adapter, TCRs were subjected to around 20 PCR cycles of amplification. In vitro transcription served to amplify the mRNA that had been isolated. One entry per CDR3 protein results from TCRdb running MiXCR on the reads. The sample shows 30,000 to 45,000 distinct CDR3 sequences, roughly 20% of them seen only once.

The starting material was PBMCs, obtained after low-dose radiotherapy plus immunotherapy. The receptor's source is a female donor with ovarian cancer. The chain uses TRBV4-2 and TRBJ2-5; D is unresolved. CDR3 DNA sequence: TGTGCCAGCAGCCAAGGAGGTCTTCTTGCGCCTCAAGAGACCCAGTACTTC. Residues: CASSQGGLLAPQETQYF.